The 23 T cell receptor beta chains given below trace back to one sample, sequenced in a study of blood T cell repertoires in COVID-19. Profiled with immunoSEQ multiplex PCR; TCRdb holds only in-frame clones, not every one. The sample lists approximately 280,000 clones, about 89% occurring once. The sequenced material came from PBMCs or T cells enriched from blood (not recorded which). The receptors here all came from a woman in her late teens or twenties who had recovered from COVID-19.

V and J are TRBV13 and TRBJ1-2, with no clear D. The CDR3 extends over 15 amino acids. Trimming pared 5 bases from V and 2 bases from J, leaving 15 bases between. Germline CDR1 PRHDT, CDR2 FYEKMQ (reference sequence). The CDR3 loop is CASSAWTTGNYGYTF. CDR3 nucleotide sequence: TGTGCCAGCAGCGCCTGGACCACGGGGAACTATGGCTACACCTTC. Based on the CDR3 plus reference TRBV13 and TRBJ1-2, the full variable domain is AAGVIQSPRHLIKEKRETATLKCYPIPRHDTVYWYQQGPGQDPQFLISFYEKMQSDKGSIPDRFSAQQFSDYHSELNMSSLELGDSALYFCASSAWTTGNYGYTFGSGTRLTVV.

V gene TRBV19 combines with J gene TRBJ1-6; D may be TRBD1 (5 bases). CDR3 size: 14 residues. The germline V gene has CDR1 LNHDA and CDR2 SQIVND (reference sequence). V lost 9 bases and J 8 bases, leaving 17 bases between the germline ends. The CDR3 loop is CASTREGIYSPLHF. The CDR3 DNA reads TGTGCCAGCACCAGGGAGGGGATTTATTCACCCCTCCACTTT.

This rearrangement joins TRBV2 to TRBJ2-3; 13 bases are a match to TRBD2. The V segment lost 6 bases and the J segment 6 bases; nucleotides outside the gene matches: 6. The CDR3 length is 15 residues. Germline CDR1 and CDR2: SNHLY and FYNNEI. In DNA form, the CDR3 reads TGTGCCAGCAGGGAACTAGCGGGGGGGCTCGATACGCAGTATTTT. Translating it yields CASRELAGGLDTQYF.

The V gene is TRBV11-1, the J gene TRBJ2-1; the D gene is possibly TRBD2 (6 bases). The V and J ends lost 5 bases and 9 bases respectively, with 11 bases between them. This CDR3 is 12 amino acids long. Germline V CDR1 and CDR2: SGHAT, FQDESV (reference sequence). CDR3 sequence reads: CASSLVAAEQFF. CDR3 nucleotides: TGTGCCAGCAGCCTCGTAGCGGCTGAGCAGTTCTTC. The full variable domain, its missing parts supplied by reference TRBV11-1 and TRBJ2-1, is EAEVAQSPRYKITEKSQAVAFWCDPISGHATLYWYRQILGQGPELLVQFQDESVVDDSQLPKDRFSAERLKGVDSTLKIQPAELGDSAMYLCASSLVAAEQFFGPGTRLTVL.

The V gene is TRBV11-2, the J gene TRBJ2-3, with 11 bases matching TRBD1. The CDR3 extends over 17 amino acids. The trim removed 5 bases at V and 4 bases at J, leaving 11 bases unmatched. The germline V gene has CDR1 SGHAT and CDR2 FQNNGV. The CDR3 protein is CASSTRAGQGDADTQYF. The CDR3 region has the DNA TGTGCCAGCAGCACCCGGGCGGGACAGGGGGACGCAGATACGCAGTATTTT.

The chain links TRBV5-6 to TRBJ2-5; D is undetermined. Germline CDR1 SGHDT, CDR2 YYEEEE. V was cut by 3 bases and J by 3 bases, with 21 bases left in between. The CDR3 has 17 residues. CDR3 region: CASSSLFAGTIEETQYF. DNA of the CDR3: TGTGCCAGCAGCTCGTTATTCGCAGGAACCATTGAAGAGACCCAGTACTTC.

CDR3 coding DNA: TGTGCCATAGGACAGCCCGGAGCTAATGAAAAACTGTTTTTT. Encoded protein: CAIGQPGANEKLFF. The J gene is TRBJ1-4, the V gene TRBV30; D is possibly TRBD1 (6 bases). V gave up 8 bases and J gave up 3 bases, with 16 bases separating them. The V gene's germline CDR1 is GTSNPN and CDR2 SVGIG (reference sequence). CDR3 size: 14 residues.

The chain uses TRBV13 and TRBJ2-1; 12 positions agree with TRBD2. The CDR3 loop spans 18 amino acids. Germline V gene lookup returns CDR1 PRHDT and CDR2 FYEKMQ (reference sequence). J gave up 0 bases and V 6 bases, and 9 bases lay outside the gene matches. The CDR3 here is CASRLTSGSPSSYNEQFF. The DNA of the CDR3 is TGTGCCAGCAGGTTGACTAGCGGGAGCCCTAGCTCCTACAATGAGCAGTTCTTC.

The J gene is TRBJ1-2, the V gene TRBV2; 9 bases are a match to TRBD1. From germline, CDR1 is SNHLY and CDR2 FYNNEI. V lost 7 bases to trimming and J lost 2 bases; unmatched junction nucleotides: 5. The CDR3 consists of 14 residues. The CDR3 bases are TGTGCCAGCACTAAGGGGACAGGGAACTATGGCTACACCTTC. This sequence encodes CASTKGTGNYGYTF.

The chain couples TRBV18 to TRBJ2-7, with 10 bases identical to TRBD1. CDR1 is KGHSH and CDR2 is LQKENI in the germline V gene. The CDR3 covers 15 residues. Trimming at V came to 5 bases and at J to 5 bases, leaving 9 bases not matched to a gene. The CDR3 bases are TGTGCCAGCTCATCAATGAGACAGGGGGCGAACGAGCAGTACTTC. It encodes CASSSMRQGANEQYF.

CDR3 amino acids: CASSQDLAGPTGELFF. The CDR3 DNA is TGTGCCAGCAGCCAAGACCTAGCGGGACCCACCGGGGAGCTGTTTTTT. This sequence joins TRBV4-2 and TRBJ2-2; TRBD2 matches at 9 bases. V dropped 0 bases and J dropped 4; count of bases not matched to a gene: 3. Per the germline V gene, CDR1 is LGHNA and CDR2 is YNFKEQ. CDR3 length: 16 amino acids.

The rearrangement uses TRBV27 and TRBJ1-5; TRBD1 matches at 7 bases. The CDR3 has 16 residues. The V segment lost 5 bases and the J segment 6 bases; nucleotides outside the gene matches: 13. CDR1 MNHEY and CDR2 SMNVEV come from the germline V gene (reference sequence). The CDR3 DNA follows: TGTGCCAGCAGTCTTACCCACAGGGGCGTAAGTCAGCCCCAGCATTTT. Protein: CASSLTHRGVSQPQHF.

CDR3 protein: CASSPGGAGATEAFF. DNA for the CDR3: TGTGCCAGCAGCCCGGGAGGGGCAGGGGCCACTGAAGCTTTCTTT. This chain connects TRBV21-1 to TRBJ1-1. TRBV21-1 is deemed a pseudogene. The CDR3 loop spans 15 amino acids.

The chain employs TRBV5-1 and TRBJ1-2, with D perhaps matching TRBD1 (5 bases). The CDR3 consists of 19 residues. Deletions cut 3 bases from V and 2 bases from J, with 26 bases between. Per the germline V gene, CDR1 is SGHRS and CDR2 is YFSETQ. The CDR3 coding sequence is TGCGCCAGCAGCTCCAACTTACTCAAGGAGGGGCGATGGAACTATGGCTACACCTTC. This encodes CASSSNLLKEGRWNYGYTF.

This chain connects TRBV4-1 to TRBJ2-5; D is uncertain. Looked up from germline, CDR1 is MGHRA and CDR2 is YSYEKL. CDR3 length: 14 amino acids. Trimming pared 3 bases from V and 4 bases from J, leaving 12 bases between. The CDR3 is CASSQSKSAETQYF. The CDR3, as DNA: TGCGCCAGCAGCCAGTCCAAAAGCGCAGAGACCCAGTACTTC.

The CDR3 sequence is CASSPRVLSTEAFF. The CDR3 nucleotides are TGTGCCAGCAGCCCCAGGGTTTTAAGCACTGAAGCTTTCTTT. This chain connects TRBV5-8 to TRBJ1-1, with a weak D call TRBD1 (5 bases). The V and J ends lost 4 bases and 4 bases respectively, with 14 bases between them. The CDR3 extends over 14 amino acids. The germline CDR1 and CDR2 sequences are SGHTS and YDEGEE. The entire variable domain, with the rest obtained from reference TRBV5-8 and TRBJ1-1, is as follows: EAGVTQSPTHLIKTRGQQATLRCSPISGHTSVYWYQQALGLGLQFLLWYDEGEERNRGNFPPRFSGRQFPNYSSELNVNALELEDSALYLCASSPRVLSTEAFFGQGTRLTVV.

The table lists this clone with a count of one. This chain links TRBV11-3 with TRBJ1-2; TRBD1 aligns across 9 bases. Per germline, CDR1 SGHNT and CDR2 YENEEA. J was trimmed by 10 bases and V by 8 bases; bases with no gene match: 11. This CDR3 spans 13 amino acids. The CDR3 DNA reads TGTGCCAGCCGAACACCGGGACAGGGAGACTACACCTTC. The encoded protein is CASRTPGQGDYTF.

This chain's CDR3 is CASSFGDNEQFF. In DNA, the CDR3 is TGTGCCAGCAGCTTTGGAGACAATGAGCAGTTCTTC. The chain links TRBV5-4 to TRBJ2-1; D remains ambiguous. CDR3 length: 12 amino acids. Trimming shortened V by 2 bases and J by 5 bases, and 5 bases separated the two germline ends. Germline assignment: CDR1 SGHNT and CDR2 YYREEE (reference sequence).

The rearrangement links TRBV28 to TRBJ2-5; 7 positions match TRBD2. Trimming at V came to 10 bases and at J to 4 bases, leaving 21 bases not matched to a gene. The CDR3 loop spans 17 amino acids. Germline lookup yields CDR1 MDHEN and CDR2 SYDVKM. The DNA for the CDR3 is TGTGCCACCCGACCGGGAGGTCTAAGTATTTACGGAGAGACCCAGTACTTC. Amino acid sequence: CATRPGGLSIYGETQYF.

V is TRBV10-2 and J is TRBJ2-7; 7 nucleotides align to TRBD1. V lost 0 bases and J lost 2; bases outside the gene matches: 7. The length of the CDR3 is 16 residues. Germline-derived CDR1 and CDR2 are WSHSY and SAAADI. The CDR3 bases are TGCGCCAGCAGTGAGTCTTTGAGGGGGCGGCCCTACGAGCAGTACTTC. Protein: CASSESLRGRPYEQYF.

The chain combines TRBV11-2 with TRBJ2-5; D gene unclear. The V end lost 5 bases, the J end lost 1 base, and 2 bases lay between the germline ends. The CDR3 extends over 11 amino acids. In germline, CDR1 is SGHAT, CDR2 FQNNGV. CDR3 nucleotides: TGTGCCAGCAGCCTCCAAGAGACCCAGTACTTC. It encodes CASSLQETQYF.

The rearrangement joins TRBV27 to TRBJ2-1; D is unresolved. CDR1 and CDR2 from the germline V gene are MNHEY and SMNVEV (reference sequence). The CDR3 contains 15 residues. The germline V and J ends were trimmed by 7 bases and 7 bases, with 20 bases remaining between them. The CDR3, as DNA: TGTGCCAGCACCCCTTCAGCCATCACGAGGAATGAGCAGTTCTTC. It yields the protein CASTPSAITRNEQFF.

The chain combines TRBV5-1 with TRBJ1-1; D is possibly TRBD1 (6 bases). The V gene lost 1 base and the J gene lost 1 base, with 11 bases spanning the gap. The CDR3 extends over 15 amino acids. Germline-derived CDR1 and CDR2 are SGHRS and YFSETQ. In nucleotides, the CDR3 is TGCGCCAGCAGCTTGTTACAGGGCCCGAACACTGAAGCTTTCTTT. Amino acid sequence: CASSLLQGPNTEAFF.